The subject of this entry is one T cell receptor beta chain. Its antigen is undetermined. Mismatch with germline at one junction end may stem from a read error. The CDR3 sequence is 16 residues long. The V gene's germline CDR1 is SSHAT and CDR2 FNYEAQ (reference sequence). Time point specified: cycle 4 day 1 (C4D1), after around six weeks of nivolumab. With no exception, relapse followed autologous stem cell transplantation in all patients, and brentuximab vedotin exposure varied. The authors purified CD4+ T cells from thawed PBMCs by magnetic negative selection. This sample was included in a study of PD-1 blockade in classical Hodgkin lymphoma. Turning to the study itself: Patients had nivolumab dosed at 3 mg/kg, delivered intravenously every 2 weeks.

Clones were read by immunoSEQ multiplex PCR, and TCRdb kept only the in-frame ones, dropping some. The table has approximately 10,000 clones, approximately 88% seen once. Study-level points and caveats: Complete responders possessed baseline diversity comparable to newly diagnosed patients. At C4D1, TCR diversity had climbed significantly for CD4+ cells, though not for CD8+ cells.

Material: CD4+ T cells from blood, obtained before the fourth cycle of nivolumab. The receptor was isolated from a human donor with classical Hodgkin lymphoma. This rearrangement joins TRBV7-7 to TRBJ2-1; D uncertain. The CDR3 DNA reads as TGTGCTAGCAGCTTAGTCCTGACTGATTCCTACAATGAGCAGTTCTTC. Translation gives CASSLVLTDSYNEQFF. The full variable domain, in which reference TRBV7-7 and TRBJ2-1 provide the parts outside the CDR3, is GAGVSQSPRYKVTKRGQDVTLRCDPISSHATLYWYQQALGQGPEFLTYFNYEAQPDKSGLPSDRFSAERPEGSISTLTIQRTEQRDSAMYRCASSLVLTDSYNEQFFGPGTRLTVL.